A single sample gave rise to the 15 T cell receptor beta chains below, sequenced in a study of vaccination effects on CD4 cells after COVID-19. The protocol was immunoSEQ multiplex PCR, while the TCRdb copy is restricted to in-frame clones and leaves out a portion. This sample has more than 35,000 clones, with approximately 81% found just once. These receptors' antigens are unknown. Within the ViraFEST assay, antigen-specific CD4+ T cells underwent expansion with viral peptide pools prior to sequencing. Subsequent to approximately 9 days of culture, CD4+ T cells were isolated. The infection with SARS-CoV-2 (confirmed by PCR) occurred in this person between March and December 2020. The sample here was CD4+ T cells from PBMCs cultured with a peptide pool, taken before COVID-19 vaccination. Every receptor here comes from a human donor who had a prior SARS-CoV-2 infection.

The chain employs TRBV19 and TRBJ2-2, with 7 bases lining up with TRBD1. The germline V gene has CDR1 LNHDA and CDR2 SQIVND (reference sequence). This CDR3 is built from 17 residues. Trimming cost V 3 bases and J 4 bases; bases outside gene matches: 11. The CDR3 reads CASSIAEGAWGTGELFF. CDR3 coding DNA: TGTGCCAGTAGTATTGCCGAGGGGGCCTGGGGCACCGGGGAGCTGTTTTTT.

The CDR3 DNA sequence: TGTGCCAGCAGAAGACCGGGACTAGGGATATACGAGCAGTACTTC. This codes for CASRRPGLGIYEQYF. The J gene is TRBJ2-7, the V gene TRBV28; 8 bases align to TRBD2. In germline, CDR1 is MDHEN, CDR2 SYDVKM. V lost 6 bases and J lost 4; bases outside the gene matches: 11. The CDR3 length is 15 residues.

The rearrangement uses TRBV7-6 and TRBJ2-5, with a weak D call TRBD2 (6 bases). V gave up 5 bases and J gave up 1 base, with 17 bases separating them. From germline, CDR1 is SGHVS and CDR2 FNYEAQ. CDR3 size: 16 residues. The chain's CDR3 is CASSKASVPGQETQYF. Written as DNA, the CDR3 is TGTGCCAGCAGCAAAGCTAGCGTCCCTGGCCAAGAGACCCAGTACTTC.

The V gene is TRBV5-1, the J gene TRBJ1-6; maybe TRBD1 (5 bases). Germline V CDR1 and CDR2: SGHRS, YFSETQ. V lost 0 bases and J 7 bases, leaving 11 bases between the germline ends. The CDR3 loop spans 15 amino acids. The CDR3 loop reads CASSLEQAQNSPLHF. In DNA, the CDR3 is TGCGCCAGCAGCTTGGAACAGGCCCAAAATTCACCCCTCCACTTT.

The J gene is TRBJ1-2, the V gene TRBV9; D possibly corresponds to TRBD1 (6 bases). Trimming stripped 0 bases from V and 6 bases from J, with 18 bases between. Germline CDR1 and CDR2: SGDLS and YYNGEE. This CDR3 is 16 amino acids long. The CDR3 DNA sequence: TGTGCCAGCAGCGTAGGCTGGGGGGCTAATACGAATGGCTACACCTTC. Translation gives CASSVGWGANTNGYTF.

The chain is built from TRBV9 and TRBJ2-7; D is unclear. Germline lookup yields CDR1 SGDLS and CDR2 YYNGEE. This CDR3 has 13 amino acids. With 4 bases removed from V and 2 bases from J, the gap between germline ends came to 10 bases. As DNA, the CDR3 is TGTGCCAGCAGCATAGGTAGTCCCTACGAGCAGTACTTC. Translating it yields CASSIGSPYEQYF.

The chain recombines TRBV30 with TRBJ2-3; TRBD2 is a possible D gene (5 bases). CDR3 length: 16 amino acids. CDR1 and CDR2 from the germline V gene are GTSNPN and SVGIG (reference sequence). Trimming removed 1 base at V and 2 bases at J, with 16 bases between. The CDR3 reads CAWSAYGGIATDTQYF. The CDR3 DNA is TGTGCCTGGAGTGCCTACGGAGGAATAGCCACAGATACGCAGTATTTT.

J is TRBJ2-1 and V is TRBV20-1, with D tentatively TRBD1 or TRBD2 (6 bases each). The V gene lost 3 bases and the J gene lost 4 bases, with 13 bases spanning the gap. The germline CDR1 and CDR2 sequences are DFQATT and SNEGSKA (reference sequence). This CDR3 spans 14 amino acids. CDR3 nucleotide sequence: TGCAGTGCTAGTCCGGGGGCGGTTTACAATGAGCAGTTCTTC. Translating it yields CSASPGAVYNEQFF.

The rearrangement joins TRBV5-6 to TRBJ1-5, with D perhaps matching TRBD1 (6 bases). CDR1 and CDR2 from the germline V gene are SGHDT and YYEEEE. The CDR3 extends over 16 amino acids. Trimming removed 4 bases from V and 3 bases from J, with 17 bases in between. The CDR3 DNA reads TGTGCCAGCAGCCTGTACAGGGAAGGGTTCAATCAGCCCCAGCATTTT. Translation: CASSLYREGFNQPQHF.

The gene calls are TRBV5-1 and TRBJ2-1; D is perhaps TRBD2 (5 bases). This CDR3 spans 17 amino acids. Trimming pared 2 bases from V and 4 bases from J, leaving 19 bases between. Per the germline V gene, CDR1 is SGHRS and CDR2 is YFSETQ. The CDR3 DNA follows: TGCGCCAGCAGCTTCTCCCAGGACTCTCTCGGATACAATGAGCAGTTCTTC. Its translation: CASSFSQDSLGYNEQFF.

The chain recombines TRBV11-2 with TRBJ1-1; TRBD1 aligns across 7 bases. J gave up 2 bases and V 4 bases, and 4 bases lay outside the gene matches. This CDR3 is 14 amino acids long. In germline, CDR1 is SGHAT, CDR2 FQNNGV. As DNA, the CDR3 is TGTGCCAGCAGCTCCCGGACAGGAAACACTGAAGCTTTCTTT. Its translation: CASSSRTGNTEAFF. Supplemented by reference TRBV11-2 and TRBJ1-1, the full variable domain reads EAGVAQSPRYKIIEKRQSVAFWCNPISGHATLYWYQQILGQGPKLLIQFQNNGVVDDSQLPKDRFSAERLKGVDSTLKIQPAKLEDSAVYLCASSSRTGNTEAFFGQGTRLTVV.

The gene calls are TRBV7-9 and TRBJ2-2; 11 bases agree with TRBD2. CDR1 and CDR2 from the germline V gene are SEHNR and FQNEAQ (reference sequence). The CDR3 has 16 amino acids. With V trimmed by 0 bases and J by 7 bases, 4 bases remained unmatched. The CDR3 loop is CASSLALAGDIGELFF. For the CDR3, the DNA is TGTGCCAGCAGCTTAGCACTAGCGGGAGATATCGGGGAGCTGTTTTTT.

The chain links TRBV5-6 to TRBJ1-4; D gene uncertain. Trimming removed 0 bases from V and 3 bases from J, with 6 bases in between. CDR1 and CDR2 (germline): SGHDT, YYEEEE. The CDR3 spans 14 residues. This CDR3 is CASSLGGPNEKLFF. CDR3 DNA sequence: TGTGCCAGCAGCTTGGGCGGACCTAATGAAAAACTGTTTTTT.

This chain joins TRBV3-1 (or the pseudogene TRBV3-2) and TRBJ1-2; no definite D call. Germline V gene sequence: CDR1 LGHDT, CDR2 YNNKEL (reference sequence). This CDR3 is 16 amino acids long. The V gene lost 3 bases and the J gene lost 5 bases, with 19 bases spanning the gap. The CDR3 DNA follows: TGTGCCAGCAGCCACCTTCATGCGGGAGCTCGGTATGGCTACACCTTC. Translated: CASSHLHAGARYGYTF.

The CDR3 region is CASSSMTTGGGTEAFF. Written as DNA, the CDR3 is TGTGCCAGCAGCTCCATGACCACAGGGGGAGGGACTGAAGCTTTCTTT. The V and J genes are TRBV11-2 and TRBJ1-1; 8 nucleotides match TRBD1. CDR1 is SGHAT and CDR2 is FQNNGV in the germline V gene. The CDR3 covers 16 residues. The V segment lost 4 bases and the J segment 5 bases; nucleotides outside the gene matches: 12.